The rows below give T cell receptor beta chains drawn from one sample of a study of CD8+ T cells in alopecia areata. Libraries were prepared by immunoSEQ multiplex PCR; TCRdb keeps only in-frame clonotypes and omits some of them. The sample lists about 190,000 clones, approximately 67% occurring once. The material was CD4+ T cells sorted from blood, obtained between weeks 49 and 50, from a patient treated with tofacitinib. The receptors shown here come from a human donor with alopecia areata. The CDR3 runs from the conserved cysteine through the conserved F or W. A D gene is named only where the DNA matches it firmly. Some rows have no size entry. The others give once, few or many, or a class for an expanded clone.

D gene	V gene	clone size	J gene	CDR3 protein	CDR3 DNA
NA	TRBV7-6	NA	TRBJ2-5	CASSRTEYQETQYF	TGTGCCAGCAGCCGGACCGAGTACCAAGAGACCCAGTACTTC
NA	TRBV29-1	few	TRBJ2-3	CSVLWQAGDTQYF	TGCAGCGTTCTGTGGCAGGCGGGAGATACGCAGTATTTT
NA	TRBV30	NA	TRBJ1-1	CAWRARGNTEAFF	TGTGCCTGGAGGGCCAGGGGGAACACTGAAGCTTTCTTT
NA	TRBV29-1	few	TRBJ1-1	CSVESLDTEAFF	TGCAGCGTTGAAAGTCTGGACACTGAAGCTTTCTTT
NA	TRBV9	NA	TRBJ1-2	CASSVDEVLDGYTF	TGTGCCAGCAGCGTAGACGAGGTTCTCGATGGCTACACCTTC
NA	TRBV10-3	NA	TRBJ1-1	CATLARGGANTEAFF	TGTGCCACGTTGGCCCGGGGAGGGGCGAACACTGAAGCTTTCTTT
TRBD1	TRBV10-3	NA	TRBJ1-3	CAISVRGGTGNTIYF	TGTGCCATCAGTGTTCGAGGGGGCACAGGAAACACCATATATTTT
TRBD1	TRBV30	NA	TRBJ1-1	CAWGQVDTEAFF	TGTGCCTGGGGACAGGTTGACACTGAAGCTTTCTTT
NA	TRBV19	NA	TRBJ2-5	CASMREETQYF	TGTGCCAGTATGAGGGAGGAGACCCAGTACTTC
TRBD2	TRBV6-4	NA	TRBJ2-3	CASSLASGGTDTQYF	TGTGCCAGCAGTTTGGCTAGCGGGGGCACAGATACGCAGTATTTT